These 27 T cell receptor beta chains originate from one sample sequenced in a study of T-cell memory formation after mild COVID-19. TCRdb recomputed calls from the 5' RACE reads with MiXCR, one row per CDR3 protein. The data hold about 240,000 distinct CDR3 sequences, with over 9% observed a single time. Sequencing was performed on PBMCs or a T cell subset sorted from them (not recorded which). The receptors shown here come from a young man who had mild COVID-19 (a few samples of this study predate the infection). Cell type and time point are not known.

The chain carries TRBV6-1 and TRBJ2-5; D is tentatively TRBD1 or TRBD2 (5 bases each). The CDR3 runs 16 residues. Per germline, CDR1 MNHNS and CDR2 SASEGT. With 2 bases removed from V and 5 bases from J, the gap between germline ends came to 18 bases. The CDR3 DNA sequence: TGTGCCAGCAGTGAATCAGTCCGGGGCTTCGTTGAGACCCAGTACTTC. It specifies CASSESVRGFVETQYF.

In its sample, this clonotype was seen a few times. V and J are TRBV2 and TRBJ1-6, with a possible D match to TRBD1 (6 bases). In germline, CDR1 is SNHLY, CDR2 FYNNEI. CDR3 length: 14 residues. The germline V and J ends were trimmed by 6 bases and 7 bases, with 13 bases remaining between them. This CDR3 reads CASRLQGGNSPLHF. CDR3 DNA: TGTGCCAGCAGATTACAGGGAGGGAATTCACCCCTCCACTTT.

V is TRBV7-9 and J is TRBJ2-7; the match to TRBD1 covers 7 bases. Germline CDR1 reads SEHNR; CDR2 reads FQNEAQ (reference sequence). The CDR3 is 13 amino acids. J was trimmed by 7 bases and V by 4 bases; bases with no gene match: 7. CDR3 amino acids: CASSSGTVPEQYF. CDR3 nucleotides: TGTGCCAGCAGCTCCGGGACAGTCCCAGAGCAGTACTTC.

The chain recombines TRBV7-6 with TRBJ2-5; 7 bases line up with TRBD2. CDR1 SGHVS and CDR2 FNYEAQ come from the germline V gene. With 2 bases clipped from V and 0 bases from J, the junction kept 3 bases outside the gene matches. This CDR3 region has 15 residues. CDR3 nucleotides: TGTGCCAGCAGCTTATGGGGGGGGTACCAAGAGACCCAGTACTTC. Translating gives CASSLWGGYQETQYF.

As regards this clonotype: This may be a read error: a much more frequent sequence differs by one nucleotide. The chain uses TRBV6-5 and TRBJ2-7, with a tentative D call TRBD2 (5 bases). Trimming cost V 5 bases and J 6 bases, with 14 bases left between them. The germline V gene encodes CDR1 MNHEY and CDR2 SVGAGI. CDR3 size: 13 residues. CDR3 in amino acids: CASSLTATSEQYF. DNA for the CDR3: TGTGCCAGCAGTCTCACGGCCACTAGCGAGCAGTACTTC.

The chain couples TRBV2 to TRBJ2-5; TRBD2 might be the D (6 bases). Germline V gene sequence: CDR1 SNHLY, CDR2 FYNNEI. This CDR3 region has 11 residues. V was pared by 11 bases and J by 5 bases, with 12 bases between. The CDR3 sequence is CAGGPEETQYF. The CDR3 region has the DNA TGTGCCGGAGGGCCTGAGGAGACCCAGTACTTC.

CDR3 protein: CASSDIHGLSQNTEAFF. CDR3 bases: TGTGCCAGCAGTGATATACACGGACTGTCACAGAACACTGAAGCTTTCTTT. This chain uses TRBV2 with TRBJ1-1; D ambiguous. This CDR3 contains 17 residues. V lost 3 bases, J lost 1 base, and 18 bases lay in between. Germline CDR1 and CDR2: SNHLY and FYNNEI.

This clonotype has only a few counts. The chain employs TRBV4-1 and TRBJ2-5, with unresolved D. V was trimmed by 4 bases and J by 2 bases, leaving 11 bases between them. The V gene's germline CDR1 is MGHRA and CDR2 YSYEKL. This CDR3 spans 14 amino acids. This CDR3 reads CASSPVSGQETQYF. The CDR3 nucleotides read TGCGCCAGCAGCCCCGTGTCGGGTCAAGAGACCCAGTACTTC.

CDR3 sequence: CASSLAEPSTGELFF. CDR3 nucleotides: TGCGCCAGCAGCTTGGCGGAGCCGTCGACCGGGGAGCTGTTTTTT. The chain combines TRBV5-1 with TRBJ2-2; D not certain. The CDR3 is made up of 15 amino acids. Germline CDR1 is SGHRS and CDR2 is YFSETQ. V was cut by 0 bases and J by 5 bases, with 11 bases left in between.

The CDR3 loop is CASSLEQLNSPLHF. CDR3 sequence (DNA): TGTGCCAGCAGCTTGGAACAGCTGAATTCACCCCTCCACTTT. The chain employs TRBV5-4 and TRBJ1-6; no reliable D call. Germline V gene data show CDR1 as SGHNT and CDR2 as YYREEE (reference sequence). The CDR3 consists of 14 residues. With 0 bases removed from V and 7 bases from J, the gap between germline ends came to 8 bases.

V is TRBV4-3 and J is TRBJ1-1; D perhaps matches TRBD1 (5 bases). The V gene's germline CDR1 is LGHNA and CDR2 YSLEER. This CDR3 comprises 13 residues. Trimming removed 3 bases from V and 10 bases from J, with 15 bases in between. This CDR3 is CASSHLSGGGAFF. Written as DNA, the CDR3 is TGCGCCAGCAGCCACCTTAGTGGGGGGGGAGCTTTCTTT.

V gene TRBV7-2 combines with J gene TRBJ1-5, with no clear D. This CDR3 has 14 amino acids. Germline CDR1 SGHTA, CDR2 FQGNSA. The V end lost 5 bases, the J end lost 5 bases, and 13 bases lay between the germline ends. DNA of the CDR3: TGTGCCAGCAGCCAACCTGACCCCTATCAGCCCCAGCATTTT. It yields the protein CASSQPDPYQPQHF.

J is TRBJ2-2 and V is TRBV29-1; D possibly corresponds to TRBD2 (6 bases). Germline V CDR1 and CDR2: SQVTM, ANQGSEA. V was shortened by 5 bases and J by 5 bases, with 9 bases between the two germline ends. The CDR3 is 12 amino acids. CDR3 sequence: CSVTGGTGELFF. The CDR3 DNA sequence: TGCAGCGTTACCGGGGGAACCGGGGAGCTGTTTTTT.

This chain links TRBV20-1 with TRBJ1-1, with 10 nucleotides matching TRBD1. Germline lookup yields CDR1 DFQATT and CDR2 SNEGSKA (reference sequence). The CDR3 sequence is 12 residues long. V lost 5 bases, J lost 8 bases, and 5 bases stayed unmatched. The CDR3 DNA reads as TGCAGTGCTGGACAGGGGGGCGTCGAAGCTTTCTTT. This sequence encodes CSAGQGGVEAFF.

In regard to this clonotype: The DNA is omitted, as the CDR3 cannot be located on it reliably, and the CDR3 follows TCRdb's listing. The V and J genes are TRBV12-3 or TRBV12-4 and TRBJ1-2; TRBD1, as called in the table, went unchecked against the DNA. The CDR3 is made up of 14 amino acids, end residues included. CDR3 loop: CASSLVATGNGFTF.

This clonotype was counted a few times. The gene calls are TRBV5-1 and TRBJ2-5; no definite D call. The CDR3 spans 15 residues. Germline CDR1 SGHRS, CDR2 YFSETQ. Between the trimmed V and J ends, which lost 4 bases and 5 bases, there was a span of 18 bases. CDR3 DNA sequence: TGCGCCAGCAGCGTGACGGGCCTCTCCCGTGAGACCCAGTACTTC. Its protein product is CASSVTGLSRETQYF.

This clonotype was seen at least ten times. The chain links TRBV5-1 to TRBJ1-5; D is perhaps TRBD1 (5 bases). The CDR3 is 15 residues long. Trimming took off 1 base at V and 4 bases at J, with 12 bases between the two ends. From germline, CDR1 is SGHRS and CDR2 YFSETQ. The CDR3, as DNA: TGCGCCAGCAGCTTGTTGGGGGGATTAAATCAGCCCCAGCATTTT. This encodes CASSLLGGLNQPQHF.

The rearrangement uses TRBV3-1 and TRBJ2-1, with 12 bases lining up with TRBD2. Unmatched junction bases numbered 11, after V lost 6 bases and J lost 8 bases. CDR3 size: 16 residues. Germline-derived CDR1 and CDR2 are LGHDT and YNNKEL (reference sequence). CDR3 bases: TGTGCCAGCAGTCCCACCGGGACTAGCGGGTCTTATGAGCAGTTCTTC. It specifies CASSPTGTSGSYEQFF.

The V call is TRBV27, the J call TRBJ1-1; D not certain. V lost 10 bases, J lost 7 bases, and 19 bases lay in between. In germline, CDR1 is MNHEY, CDR2 SMNVEV (reference sequence). The CDR3 is made up of 13 amino acids. CDR3 sequence (DNA): TGTGCCACCGTACTGTTCCCCAGCGGTGAAGCTTTCTTT. The encoded protein is CATVLFPSGEAFF.

The gene calls are TRBV4-3 and TRBJ2-1, with 14 bases matching TRBD2. The CDR3 runs to 16 residues. CDR1 and CDR2 (germline): LGHNA, YSLEER. V lost 0 bases, J lost 10 bases, and 5 bases stayed unmatched. Here the CDR3 reads CASSQEGLAGAGEQFF. For the CDR3, the DNA is TGCGCCAGCAGCCAAGAGGGACTAGCGGGGGCGGGAGAGCAGTTCTTC.

At least ten counts were recorded for this clonotype. An end of the junction differs from the germline gene, which may be a read error. CDR3 sequence: CASSYRGYGYTF. The CDR3 coding sequence is TGTGCCAGCAGTTACAGGGGCTATGGCTACACCTTC. The chain couples TRBV5-1 to TRBJ1-2; 7 positions agree with TRBD1. The CDR3 has 12 residues. From germline, CDR1 is SGHRS and CDR2 YFSETQ.

This clonotype was recorded at least ten times. The gene calls are TRBV7-2 and TRBJ1-6, with 7 positions matching TRBD1. The CDR3 loop spans 15 amino acids. The germline gives CDR1 SGHTA, CDR2 FQGNSA. V shed 3 bases and J 3 bases; nucleotides not matched to a gene: 2. The CDR3 reads CASSFRTGYNSPLHF. CDR3 sequence (DNA): TGTGCCAGCAGCTTTAGGACAGGCTATAATTCACCCCTCCACTTT.

This clonotype was seen a handful of times. CDR3 protein: CASSRDSETQYF. DNA for the CDR3: TGCGCCAGCAGCCGGGACTCTGAGACCCAGTACTTC. The J gene is TRBJ2-5, the V gene TRBV4-1, with D perhaps matching TRBD2 (6 bases). This CDR3 is 12 amino acids long. Germline V gene data show CDR1 as MGHRA and CDR2 as YSYEKL. Trimming stripped 4 bases from V and 5 bases from J, with 8 bases between.

This clonotype was seen more than once but under ten times. This rearrangement joins TRBV9 to TRBJ2-3; 12 nucleotides line up with TRBD2. CDR1 is SGDLS, CDR2 YYNGEE, per germline. V gave up 3 bases and J gave up 0 bases; unmatched junction bases: 5. This CDR3 spans 17 amino acids. For the CDR3, the DNA is TGTGCCAGCAGCGGACTAGCGGGGGCCTATAGCACAGATACGCAGTATTTT. Its protein product is CASSGLAGAYSTDTQYF.

The V and J genes are TRBV20-1 and TRBJ1-5; D ambiguous. The CDR3 length is 12 residues. CDR1 DFQATT and CDR2 SNEGSKA come from the germline V gene (reference sequence). Trimming shortened V by 4 bases and J by 0 bases, and 4 bases separated the two germline ends. The CDR3 nucleotides read TGCAGTGCTAAAGTTAGCAATCAGCCCCAGCATTTT. It yields the protein CSAKVSNQPQHF.

This chain connects TRBV6-5 to TRBJ1-1, with D unresolved. This CDR3 spans 14 amino acids. The germline V and J ends were trimmed by 2 bases and 0 bases, with 7 bases remaining between them. The germline gives CDR1 MNHEY, CDR2 SVGAGI. The CDR3 reads CASSYLPVNTEAFF. The CDR3 coding sequence is TGTGCCAGCAGTTACCTTCCGGTGAACACTGAAGCTTTCTTT.

The J gene is TRBJ1-5, the V gene TRBV5-1; TRBD1 agrees at 8 bases. After removal of 4 bases from V and 3 bases from J, the junction contained 6 bases not matched to a gene. Germline CDR1 is SGHRS and CDR2 is YFSETQ. This CDR3 spans 15 amino acids. The chain's CDR3 is CASSPGQGANQPQHF. CDR3 nucleotides: TGCGCCAGCAGCCCCGGACAGGGAGCCAATCAGCCCCAGCATTTT.